This T cell receptor beta chain was documented in a study of blood T cell repertoires in COVID-19. As handled by the study authors: By means of reference gene primer amplification, nucleated cell counts were estimated. TCRdb keeps only in-frame clones here, not all; method: immunoSEQ multiplex PCR. From that table come the V and J calls and clone size; the DNA was used to work out D and trimming. The data show approximately 140,000 clones, under 85% seen once. The CDR3 has 13 amino acids. CDR1 LGHNA and CDR2 YSLEER come from the germline V gene. V lost 4 bases and J 0 bases, leaving 4 bases between the germline ends.

The sequence was collected from a human donor in a cohort sampled during active COVID-19. The sequencing sample was made of peripheral blood. The chain couples TRBV4-3 to TRBJ2-1; no clear D gene. The CDR3 is CASSRSSYNEQFF. CDR3 DNA sequence: TGCGCCAGCAGCCGGAGCTCCTACAATGAGCAGTTCTTC.